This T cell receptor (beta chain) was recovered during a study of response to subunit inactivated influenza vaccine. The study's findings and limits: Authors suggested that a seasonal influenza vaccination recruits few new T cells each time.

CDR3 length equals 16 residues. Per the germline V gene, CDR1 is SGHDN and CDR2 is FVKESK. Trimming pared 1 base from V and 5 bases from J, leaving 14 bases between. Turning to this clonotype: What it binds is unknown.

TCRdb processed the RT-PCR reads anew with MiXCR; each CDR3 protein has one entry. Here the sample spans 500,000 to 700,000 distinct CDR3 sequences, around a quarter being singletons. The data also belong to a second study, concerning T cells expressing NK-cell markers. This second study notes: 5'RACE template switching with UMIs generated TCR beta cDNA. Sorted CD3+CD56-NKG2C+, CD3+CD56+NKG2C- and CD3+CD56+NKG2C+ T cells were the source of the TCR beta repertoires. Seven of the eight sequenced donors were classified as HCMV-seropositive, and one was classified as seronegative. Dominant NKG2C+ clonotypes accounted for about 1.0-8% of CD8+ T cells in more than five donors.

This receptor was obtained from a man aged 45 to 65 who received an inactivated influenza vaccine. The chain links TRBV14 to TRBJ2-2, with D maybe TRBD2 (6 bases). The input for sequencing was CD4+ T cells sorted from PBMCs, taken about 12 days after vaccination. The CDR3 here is CASSQVAARETGELFF. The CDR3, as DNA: TGTGCCAGCAGCCAAGTAGCGGCCAGGGAAACCGGGGAGCTGTTTTTT.